This is a list of T cell receptor beta chains from one sample in a study of cytotoxic CD8 clonotypes in ibrutinib-treated CLL. The data were produced by immunoSEQ multiplex PCR, yet TCRdb's version contains in-frame clones alone and is incomplete. The data show over 200,000 clones, around 70% seen once. Sequencing was performed on PBMCs, taken after 12 months of ibrutinib treatment. The receptors stem from a human donor with chronic lymphocytic leukemia. CDR3s include the opening cysteine and the closing phenylalanine or tryptophan. Fields, in order: J gene, D gene, V gene, clone size, CDR3 length, CDR3 DNA, CDR3 protein. A D gene is named only where the DNA matches it firmly. Size values are once, few and many counts, or a class for expanded clones, and some rows have none.

j_call: TRBJ1-1; d_call: .; v_call: TRBV25-1; clone_size: .; cdr3_length: 12; cdr3_nt: TGTGCCAGCAGTGAGGGGGCAACTGAAGCTTTCTTT; cdr3_aa: CASSEGATEAFF
j_call: TRBJ2-3; d_call: .; v_call: TRBV6-5; clone_size: .; cdr3_length: 13; cdr3_nt: TGTGCCAGCACCCCTGACGGGCGAGATACGCAGTATTTT; cdr3_aa: CASTPDGRDTQYF
j_call: TRBJ2-3; d_call: TRBD1; v_call: TRBV5-1; clone_size: .; cdr3_length: 14; cdr3_nt: TGCGCCAGCAGCACGGGGACAGGGATCGATACGCAGTATTTT; cdr3_aa: CASSTGTGIDTQYF
j_call: TRBJ2-7; d_call: .; v_call: TRBV2; clone_size: .; cdr3_length: 11; cdr3_nt: TGTGCCAGCAGTGACCGAGGAGGGCAGTACTTC; cdr3_aa: CASSDRGGQYF
j_call: TRBJ2-7; d_call: .; v_call: TRBV5-5; clone_size: .; cdr3_length: 15; cdr3_nt: TGTGCCAGCAGCCAATCAGGGGTTAGCTCCTACGAGCAGTACTTC; cdr3_aa: CASSQSGVSSYEQYF
j_call: TRBJ2-1; d_call: TRBD1; v_call: TRBV7-3; clone_size: .; cdr3_length: 16; cdr3_nt: TGTGCCAGCAGCTTACGATCGGGACAGGGTAACAATGAGCAGTTCTTC; cdr3_aa: CASSLRSGQGNNEQFF
j_call: TRBJ2-3; d_call: .; v_call: TRBV6-1; clone_size: once; cdr3_length: 13; cdr3_nt: TGTGCCAGCAGTGCCGTCCCAGTGGATACGCAGTATTTT; cdr3_aa: CASSAVPVDTQYF
j_call: TRBJ2-7; d_call: TRBD1; v_call: TRBV6-5; clone_size: .; cdr3_length: 15; cdr3_nt: TGTGCCAGCAGTTACTCAAACAGGGGGGCCTACGAGCAGTACTTC; cdr3_aa: CASSYSNRGAYEQYF
j_call: TRBJ2-3; d_call: .; v_call: TRBV27; clone_size: few; cdr3_length: 15; cdr3_nt: TGTGCCAGCAGTTTATCGGTGGGGCACAGAGATACGCAGTATTTT; cdr3_aa: CASSLSVGHRDTQYF
j_call: TRBJ1-2; d_call: .; v_call: TRBV6-5; clone_size: .; cdr3_length: 14; cdr3_nt: TGTGCCAGCAGACCTACCGGGTCATATAATGGCTACACCTTC; cdr3_aa: CASRPTGSYNGYTF
j_call: TRBJ1-5; d_call: TRBD1; v_call: TRBV27; clone_size: .; cdr3_length: 14; cdr3_nt: TGTGCCAGCACTACAGGGGAATCCAATCAGCCCCAGCATTTT; cdr3_aa: CASTTGESNQPQHF
j_call: TRBJ2-7; d_call: .; v_call: TRBV28; clone_size: few; cdr3_length: 16; cdr3_nt: TGTGCCAGCAGTCCATATGGGACCGCCCAGGGGTACGAGCAGTACTTC; cdr3_aa: CASSPYGTAQGYEQYF
j_call: TRBJ2-1; d_call: .; v_call: TRBV18; clone_size: .; cdr3_length: 16; cdr3_nt: TGTGCCAGCTCACCACTTCAGGGGGGTTCCTACAATGAGCAGTTCTTC; cdr3_aa: CASSPLQGGSYNEQFF
j_call: TRBJ2-1; d_call: TRBD2; v_call: TRBV6-5; clone_size: .; cdr3_length: 15; cdr3_nt: TGTGCCAGCAGCTCCCCCGGAATGGCGGGAGATGAGCAGTTCTTC; cdr3_aa: CASSSPGMAGDEQFF
j_call: TRBJ1-1; d_call: .; v_call: TRBV6-5; clone_size: once; cdr3_length: 13; cdr3_nt: TGTGCCAGCACCGACGCGCGAAACACTGAAGCTTTCTTT; cdr3_aa: CASTDARNTEAFF
j_call: TRBJ2-7; d_call: .; v_call: TRBV4-3; clone_size: .; cdr3_length: 16; cdr3_nt: TGCGCCAGCAGCCAACGGACCAACAGGGTCTCCTACGAGCAGTACTTC; cdr3_aa: CASSQRTNRVSYEQYF
j_call: TRBJ2-1; d_call: TRBD2; v_call: TRBV5-1; clone_size: .; cdr3_length: 14; cdr3_nt: TGCGCCAGCAGCTTGGCGAGGACTAGCGATCAGCAGTTCTTC; cdr3_aa: CASSLARTSDQQFF
j_call: TRBJ1-2; d_call: .; v_call: TRBV7-9; clone_size: .; cdr3_length: 15; cdr3_nt: TGTGCCAGCAGCTTAGAAGGAAAGAGGGGAGGAGGCTACACCTTC; cdr3_aa: CASSLEGKRGGGYTF
j_call: TRBJ1-1; d_call: .; v_call: TRBV7-9; clone_size: once; cdr3_length: 12; cdr3_nt: TGTGCCAGCAGCGATGGGGGAGATGAAGCTTTCTTT; cdr3_aa: CASSDGGDEAFF
j_call: TRBJ1-1; d_call: .; v_call: TRBV29-1; clone_size: .; cdr3_length: 10; cdr3_nt: TGCAGCGTTGAAGCGTCCCTGGCTTTCTTT; cdr3_aa: CSVEASLAFF
j_call: TRBJ1-2; d_call: .; v_call: TRBV6-6; clone_size: few; cdr3_length: 15; cdr3_nt: TGTGCCAGCAGTCGGGACTCTTCCTCCAACTATGGCTACACCTTC; cdr3_aa: CASSRDSSSNYGYTF
j_call: TRBJ2-4; d_call: .; v_call: TRBV4-1; clone_size: .; cdr3_length: 15; cdr3_nt: TGCGCCAGCAGCCAAGATATCACGGAGAAAAACATTCAGTACTTC; cdr3_aa: CASSQDITEKNIQYF
j_call: TRBJ2-5; d_call: .; v_call: TRBV19; clone_size: few; cdr3_length: 13; cdr3_nt: TGTGCCAGAATACGTGGGACCGGGGAGACCCAGTACTTC; cdr3_aa: CARIRGTGETQYF
j_call: TRBJ2-5; d_call: .; v_call: TRBV5-1; clone_size: .; cdr3_length: 15; cdr3_nt: TGCGCCAGCAGCTCACGACCATACCTACAAGAGACCCAGTACTTC; cdr3_aa: CASSSRPYLQETQYF
j_call: TRBJ1-6; d_call: .; v_call: TRBV27; clone_size: .; cdr3_length: 16; cdr3_nt: TGTGCCAGCAGTCCCCACCTCAGGGGAGGTGGTTCACCCCTCCACTTT; cdr3_aa: CASSPHLRGGGSPLHF
j_call: TRBJ2-7; d_call: TRBD1; v_call: TRBV7-9; clone_size: .; cdr3_length: 14; cdr3_nt: TGTGCCAGCAGCAAGCGACAGGGGGCCGGCGAGCAGTACTTC; cdr3_aa: CASSKRQGAGEQYF
j_call: TRBJ2-2; d_call: .; v_call: TRBV30; clone_size: few; cdr3_length: 13; cdr3_nt: TGTGCCTGGGCCCCGGGGGTCACCGGGGAGCTGTTTTTT; cdr3_aa: CAWAPGVTGELFF
j_call: TRBJ1-2; d_call: .; v_call: TRBV9; clone_size: .; cdr3_length: 14; cdr3_nt: TGTGCCAGCAGCGTAGTGTCAGGCTTGTATGGCTACACCTTC; cdr3_aa: CASSVVSGLYGYTF
j_call: TRBJ1-4; d_call: .; v_call: TRBV21-1; clone_size: .; cdr3_length: 14; cdr3_nt: TGTGCCAGCAACAACGGACGGATAAATGAAAAACTGTTTTTT; cdr3_aa: CASNNGRINEKLFF
j_call: TRBJ1-1; d_call: .; v_call: TRBV29-1; clone_size: .; cdr3_length: 11; cdr3_nt: TGCAGCGTTGGCGACAGTGCTGAAGCTTTCTTT; cdr3_aa: CSVGDSAEAFF
j_call: TRBJ2-6; d_call: TRBD1; v_call: TRBV7-8; clone_size: few; cdr3_length: 14; cdr3_nt: TGTGCCAGCAGGAGGGGGCGGGGGGCCAACGTCCTGACTTTC; cdr3_aa: CASRRGRGANVLTF
j_call: TRBJ1-1; d_call: TRBD1; v_call: TRBV6-6; clone_size: .; cdr3_length: 15; cdr3_nt: TGTGCCAGCAGTACCGAAAAAGGACAGGCCACCGAAGCTTTCTTT; cdr3_aa: CASSTEKGQATEAFF
j_call: TRBJ2-7; d_call: TRBD2; v_call: TRBV4-3; clone_size: .; cdr3_length: 14; cdr3_nt: TGCGCCAGCAGCCAAGAGGGGGGGGCCTACGAGCAGTACTTC; cdr3_aa: CASSQEGGAYEQYF
j_call: TRBJ1-2; d_call: TRBD1; v_call: TRBV11-2; clone_size: many; cdr3_length: 14; cdr3_nt: TGTGCCAGCAGCCCCGGGACAGGGGGCTATGGCTACACCTTC; cdr3_aa: CASSPGTGGYGYTF
j_call: TRBJ1-5; d_call: .; v_call: TRBV11-2; clone_size: once; cdr3_length: 17; cdr3_nt: TGTGCCAGCAGCTCAGCGGGAGGGCGATGGAGCAATCAGCCCCAGCATTTT; cdr3_aa: CASSSAGGRWSNQPQHF
j_call: TRBJ1-5; d_call: .; v_call: TRBV6-6; clone_size: once; cdr3_length: 15; cdr3_nt: TGTGCCAGCAGGCTACAGGGACGGGTCAATCAGCCCCAGCATTTT; cdr3_aa: CASRLQGRVNQPQHF
j_call: TRBJ1-5; d_call: .; v_call: TRBV5-4; clone_size: .; cdr3_length: 19; cdr3_nt: TGTGCCAGCAGCTGGGGACTCTCCGGGCCTCCTTATAGCAATCAGCCCCAGCATTTT; cdr3_aa: CASSWGLSGPPYSNQPQHF
j_call: TRBJ2-7; d_call: .; v_call: TRBV2; clone_size: few; cdr3_length: 13; cdr3_nt: TGTGCCAGCACAGGACAGAACGTCTACGAGCAGTACTTC; cdr3_aa: CASTGQNVYEQYF
j_call: TRBJ2-2; d_call: .; v_call: TRBV6-4; clone_size: .; cdr3_length: 17; cdr3_nt: TGTGCCAGCAGTAGGGGCAGACTCGAGCGCGGCACCGGGGAGCTGTTTTTT; cdr3_aa: CASSRGRLERGTGELFF
j_call: TRBJ2-7; d_call: .; v_call: TRBV28; clone_size: .; cdr3_length: 11; cdr3_nt: TGTGCCAGCAGTTTGGTGGGCGAGCAGTACTTC; cdr3_aa: CASSLVGEQYF